Given below is one TCR beta chain in context. PCR amplification relied on 60 Vbeta primers (plus 13 Jbeta primers). This table comes from immunoSEQ multiplex PCR, and its TCRdb copy is limited to in-frame clones, with some not included. The table shows over 150,000 clones, with 80% occurring only once. These data originate in a study of cytomegalovirus exposure and HLA in healthy donors. The CDR3 loop spans 15 amino acids. J lost 7 bases, V lost 4 bases, and 8 bases had no gene match. Germline CDR1 SGHAT, CDR2 FQDESV (reference sequence). The TCR sequence derives from a man aged 25 to 45 in good health and CMV-seronegative. Sample: PBMCs. The genes are TRBV11-1 and TRBJ2-7, with 12 bases that match TRBD1. The CDR3 DNA sequence: TGTGCCAGCAGCTCCCGGGACAGGGGGCAGAATGAGCAGTACTTC. Amino acid sequence: CASSSRDRGQNEQYF.